This T cell receptor (beta chain) was documented in a study of blood T cell repertoires in COVID-19. For the study at large: Samples taken during acute and convalescent COVID-19 were collected in the United States, Italy and Spain.

Trimming cost V 6 bases and J 1 base; bases outside gene matches: 6. The germline V gene encodes CDR1 MNHEY and CDR2 SMNVEV (reference sequence). The CDR3 is 18 residues long. Original analysis: Amplification of reference gene primers provided the estimated nucleated cell counts. Profiled with immunoSEQ multiplex PCR; TCRdb holds only in-frame clones, not every one. V and J calls and clone size follow that table, whereas D and trimming were derived from the DNA. The table records hundreds of thousands of clones, about 88% of them present only once. The sample holds one count of this clone. This clonotype was sampled from a middle-aged woman who had recovered from COVID-19. Sequencing input: peripheral blood. This chain connects TRBV27 to TRBJ2-2, with 15 bases matching TRBD2. The CDR3 sequence: CASSGLAGGRRNTGELFF. DNA for the CDR3: TGTGCCAGCAGCGGACTAGCGGGGGGGCGGAGGAACACCGGGGAGCTGTTTTTT.